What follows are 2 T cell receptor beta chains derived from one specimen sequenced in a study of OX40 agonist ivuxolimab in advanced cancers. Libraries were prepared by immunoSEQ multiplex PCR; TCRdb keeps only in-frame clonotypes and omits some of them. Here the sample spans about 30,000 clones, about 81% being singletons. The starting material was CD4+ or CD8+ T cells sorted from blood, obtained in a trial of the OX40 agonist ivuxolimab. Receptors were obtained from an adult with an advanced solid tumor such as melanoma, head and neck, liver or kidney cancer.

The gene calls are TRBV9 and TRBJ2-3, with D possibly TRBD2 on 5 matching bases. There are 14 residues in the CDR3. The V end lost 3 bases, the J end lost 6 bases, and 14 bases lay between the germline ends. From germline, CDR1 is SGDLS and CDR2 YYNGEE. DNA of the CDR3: TGTGCCAGCAGCGCCCCGACGCGGGTGGATACGCAGTATTTT. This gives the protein CASSAPTRVDTQYF.

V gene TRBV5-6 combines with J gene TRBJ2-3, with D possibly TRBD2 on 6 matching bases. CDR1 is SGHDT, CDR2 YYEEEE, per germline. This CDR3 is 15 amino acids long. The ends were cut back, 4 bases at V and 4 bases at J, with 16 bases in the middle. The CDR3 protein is CASSLPNGSPDTQYF. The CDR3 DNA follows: TGTGCCAGCAGCCTCCCCAACGGGAGTCCAGATACGCAGTATTTT.